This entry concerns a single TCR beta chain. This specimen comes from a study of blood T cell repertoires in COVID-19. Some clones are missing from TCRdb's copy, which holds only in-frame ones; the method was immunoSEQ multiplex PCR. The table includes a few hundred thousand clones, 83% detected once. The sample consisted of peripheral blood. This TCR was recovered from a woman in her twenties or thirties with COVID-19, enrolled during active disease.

CDR3 residues: CSVAWPGEDGYTF. CDR3 sequence (DNA): TGCAGCGTTGCTTGGCCAGGGGAAGATGGCTACACCTTC. This chain uses TRBV29-1 with TRBJ1-2; a possible D gene is TRBD1 (6 bases). This CDR3 region has 13 residues. V lost 4 bases, J lost 6 bases, and 15 bases lay in between. Germline loops: CDR1 SQVTM, CDR2 ANQGSEA.